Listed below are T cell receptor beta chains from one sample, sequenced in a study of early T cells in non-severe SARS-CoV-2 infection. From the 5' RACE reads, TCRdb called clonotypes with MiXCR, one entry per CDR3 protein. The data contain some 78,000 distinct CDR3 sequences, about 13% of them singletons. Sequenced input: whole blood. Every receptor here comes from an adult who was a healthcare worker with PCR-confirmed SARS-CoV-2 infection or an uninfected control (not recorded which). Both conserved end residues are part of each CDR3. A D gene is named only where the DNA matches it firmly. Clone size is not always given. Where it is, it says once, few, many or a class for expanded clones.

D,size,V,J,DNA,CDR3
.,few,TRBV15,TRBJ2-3,TGTGCCACCAGCAGAGATCCGGGGGAGGCAGATACGCAGTATTTT,CATSRDPGEADTQYF
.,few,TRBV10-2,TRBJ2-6,TGCGCCGTCGACTCTGGGGCCAACGTCCTGACTTTC,CAVDSGANVLTF
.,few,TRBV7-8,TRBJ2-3,TGTGCCAGCAGCATTCGACCCGAGGACACAGATACGCAGTATTTT,CASSIRPEDTDTQYF
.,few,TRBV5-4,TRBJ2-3,TGTGCCAGCAGCGTTCCCTTAGGGGAGGGCACAGATACGCAGTATTTT,CASSVPLGEGTDTQYF
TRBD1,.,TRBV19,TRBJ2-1,TGTGCCAGTAGGCCGGACAGGGGTTCGTACAATGAGCAGTTCTTC,CASRPDRGSYNEQFF
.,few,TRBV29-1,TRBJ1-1,TGCAGCGTTGATCGGTGGCGAACTGAAGCTTTCTTT,CSVDRWRTEAFF
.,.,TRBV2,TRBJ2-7,TGTGCCAGCAGTGTTTCTACGGGAAGCTACGAGCAGTACTTC,CASSVSTGSYEQYF
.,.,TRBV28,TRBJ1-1,TGTGCCAGCAAGGGGGGGCTATCTGAAGCTTTCTTT,CASKGGLSEAFF
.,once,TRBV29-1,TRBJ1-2,TGCAGCGCCCTTGAGGGCCGAGTGGACTATGGCTACACCTTC,CSALEGRVDYGYTF
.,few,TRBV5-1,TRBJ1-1,TGCGCCAGCATAGTGGTAGATCTCAACACTGAAGCTTTCTTT,CASIVVDLNTEAFF
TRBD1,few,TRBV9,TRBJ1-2,TGTGCCAGCAGCGGGGGACAGTGGAGCGAGGCCGGCTACACCTTC,CASSGGQWSEAGYTF
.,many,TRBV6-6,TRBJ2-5,TGTGCCAGCAGTTACCCAGGTGGAGGGTCCCACCAAGAGACCCAGTACTTC,CASSYPGGGSHQETQYF
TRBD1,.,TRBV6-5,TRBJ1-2,TGTGCCAGCAGCCGGGACAGGTTAAGCTATGGCTACACCTTC,CASSRDRLSYGYTF
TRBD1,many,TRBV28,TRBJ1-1,TGTGCCAGCAGTTTCCTGGGGAACAGGGGGCGATTCGGAATGAACACTGAAGCTTTCTTT,CASSFLGNRGRFGMNTEAFF
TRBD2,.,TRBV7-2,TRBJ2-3,TGTGCCAGCAGCTTATTGACTAGCGGGGGGCCGGAGCAACACACAGATACGCAGTATTTT,CASSLLTSGGPEQHTDTQYF
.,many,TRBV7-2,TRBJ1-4,TGTGCCAGCAGCCTGGGTTACAGGGAGTTTAATGAAAAACTGTTTTTT,CASSLGYREFNEKLFF
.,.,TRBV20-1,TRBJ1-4,TGCAGTGCACTGCAGGGGTTAACTAATGAAAAACTGTTTTTT,CSALQGLTNEKLFF
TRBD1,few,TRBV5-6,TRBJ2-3,TGTGCCAGCAGCCTTCCGGGACAGGGAGCGGGAGATACGCAGTATTTT,CASSLPGQGAGDTQYF
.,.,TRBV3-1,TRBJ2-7,TGTGCCAGCAGCCAAGATGCAGATGACGAGCAGTACTTC,CASSQDADDEQYF
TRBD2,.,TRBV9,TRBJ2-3,TGTGCCAGCAGCGCAGGACTAGCGGGAGCATTACATACGCAGTATTTT,CASSAGLAGALHTQYF
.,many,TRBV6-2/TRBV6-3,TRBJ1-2,TGTGCCAGCAGTCCCGGCACAAGCTATGGCTACACCTTC,CASSPGTSYGYTF
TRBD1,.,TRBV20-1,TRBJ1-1,TGCAGTGCCTCCCAGGGGGCGAACACTGAAGCTTTCTTT,CSASQGANTEAFF
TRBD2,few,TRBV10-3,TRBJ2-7,TGTGCCATCAGTGAGCGGGAGGGGTACGAGCAGTACTTC,CAISEREGYEQYF
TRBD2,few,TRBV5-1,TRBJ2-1,TGCGCCAGCAGCTTGGCAACGAGCGGGGGGGCCGCATTCTTC,CASSLATSGGAAFF
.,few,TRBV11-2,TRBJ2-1,TGTGCCAGCAGCTCAGCGTTGGGTGCTCGAACCTACAATGAGCAGTTCTTC,CASSSALGARTYNEQFF
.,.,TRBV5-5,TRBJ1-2,TGTGCCAGCAGCAATGATAACTATGGCTACACCTTC,CASSNDNYGYTF
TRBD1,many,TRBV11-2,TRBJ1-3,TGTGCCAGCAGCTACATCTTTCGGACAGGGGGTTCTGGAAACACCATATATTTT,CASSYIFRTGGSGNTIYF
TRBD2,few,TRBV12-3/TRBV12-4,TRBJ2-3,TGTGCCAGCAGACGTAGCGGGGGGAAAGAGGATACGCAGTATTTT,CASRRSGGKEDTQYF
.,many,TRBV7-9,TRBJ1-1,TGTGCCAGCAGCATACAAAGCGGGACTGAAGCTTTCTTT,CASSIQSGTEAFF
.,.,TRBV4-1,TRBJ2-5,TGCGCCAGCAGCCAAGACGGTCTGGCCACAGAGACCCAGTACTTC,CASSQDGLATETQYF
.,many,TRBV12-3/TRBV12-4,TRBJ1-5,TGTGCCAGCAGTCCCCCGGGGTCGAGGGTGGGCAATCAGCCCCAGCATTTT,CASSPPGSRVGNQPQHF
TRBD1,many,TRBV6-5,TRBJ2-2,TGTGCCAGCAGTTATCAAGGACAGGGGATCCCGAACACCGGGGAGCTGTTTTTT,CASSYQGQGIPNTGELFF
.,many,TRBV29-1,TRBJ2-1,TGCAGCGTTGAAAAAGGCACCACCGTTGGGGAGCAGTTCTTC,CSVEKGTTVGEQFF
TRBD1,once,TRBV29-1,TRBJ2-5,TGCAGCGCCCGGACAGGCCAAGAGACCCAGTACTTC,CSARTGQETQYF
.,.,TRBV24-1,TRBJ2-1,TGTGCCACCAGTGATAGCCCGGAGGGCTACAATGAGCAGTTCTTC,CATSDSPEGYNEQFF
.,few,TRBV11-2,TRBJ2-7,TGTGCCAGCAGCCGCCCGTACCAGCAGTACTTC,CASSRPYQQYF
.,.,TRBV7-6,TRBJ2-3,TGTGCCAGCAGCTTAGCGAGTTCCAGCTCAACAGATACGCAGTATTTT,CASSLASSSSTDTQYF
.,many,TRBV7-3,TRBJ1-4,TGTGCCAGCAGCCGAACTGGAGGTCCTAATGAAAAACTGTTTTTT,CASSRTGGPNEKLFF
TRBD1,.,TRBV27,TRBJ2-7,TGTGCCAGCAGGCAGACAGGGGTCGGCGACGAGCAGTACTTC,CASRQTGVGDEQYF
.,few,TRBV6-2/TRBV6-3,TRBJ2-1,TGTGCCAGCAGTTACATTGGTAATGAGCAGTTCTTC,CASSYIGNEQFF
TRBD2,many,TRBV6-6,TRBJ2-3,TGTGCCAGCAGTTTCGGACTAGCGGGAGAGAATACAGATACGCAGTATTTT,CASSFGLAGENTDTQYF
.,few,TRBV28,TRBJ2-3,TGTGCCAGCAGCATAGCGGTCCCAGATACGCAGTATTTT,CASSIAVPDTQYF
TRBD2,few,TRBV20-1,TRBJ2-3,TGCAGTGCTTTCCTTACTAGCGGAAGCACAGATACGCAGTATTTT,CSAFLTSGSTDTQYF
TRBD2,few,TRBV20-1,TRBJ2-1,TGCAGTGTTTTAGCGGGAGTAGGCAATGAGCAGTTCTTC,CSVLAGVGNEQFF
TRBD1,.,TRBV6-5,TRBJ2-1,TGTGCCAGCAGTTCCCCGGGACAGTTCAATGAGCAGTTCTTC,CASSSPGQFNEQFF
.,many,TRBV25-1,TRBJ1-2,TGTGCCAGCAGTACCACTAACTATGGCTACACCTTC,CASSTTNYGYTF
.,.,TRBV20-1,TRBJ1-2,TGCAGTGCCACAGGGCTCGGCTACACCTTC,CSATGLGYTF
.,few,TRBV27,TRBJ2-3,TGTGCCAGCAGTATTCGCGGGACAGATACGCAGTATTTT,CASSIRGTDTQYF
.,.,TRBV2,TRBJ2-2,TGTGCCAGCAGCAAAACCCAACCCGGGGAGCTGTTTTTT,CASSKTQPGELFF
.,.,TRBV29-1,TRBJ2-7,TGCAGCGTACGGACAGTCTACGAGCAGTACTTC,CSVRTVYEQYF
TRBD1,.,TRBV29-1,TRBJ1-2,TGCAGCGTGGGGACAGGGGTTGGTTATGGCTACACCTTC,CSVGTGVGYGYTF
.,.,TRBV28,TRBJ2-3,TGTGCCAGCAGTTTACCGGGTTCGGGCACAGATACGCAGTATTTT,CASSLPGSGTDTQYF
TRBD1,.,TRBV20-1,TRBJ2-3,TGCAGTGCGCCGGGACAGGGGGCGGGCACAGATACGCAGTATTTT,CSAPGQGAGTDTQYF
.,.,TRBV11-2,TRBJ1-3,TGTGCCAGCAGCTTATCTCTCTCTGGAAACACCATATATTTT,CASSLSLSGNTIYF
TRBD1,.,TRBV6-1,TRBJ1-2,TGTGCCAGCAACACGGGACAGGGGATAATGGATGGCTACACCTTC,CASNTGQGIMDGYTF
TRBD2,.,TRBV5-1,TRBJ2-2,TGCGCCAGCAGCTTGGGACTAGCCTCCGGGGAGCTGTTTTTT,CASSLGLASGELFF
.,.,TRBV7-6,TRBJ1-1,TGTGCCAGCAGCTTAGCGGTGGGGGCGGCTTTCTTT,CASSLAVGAAFF